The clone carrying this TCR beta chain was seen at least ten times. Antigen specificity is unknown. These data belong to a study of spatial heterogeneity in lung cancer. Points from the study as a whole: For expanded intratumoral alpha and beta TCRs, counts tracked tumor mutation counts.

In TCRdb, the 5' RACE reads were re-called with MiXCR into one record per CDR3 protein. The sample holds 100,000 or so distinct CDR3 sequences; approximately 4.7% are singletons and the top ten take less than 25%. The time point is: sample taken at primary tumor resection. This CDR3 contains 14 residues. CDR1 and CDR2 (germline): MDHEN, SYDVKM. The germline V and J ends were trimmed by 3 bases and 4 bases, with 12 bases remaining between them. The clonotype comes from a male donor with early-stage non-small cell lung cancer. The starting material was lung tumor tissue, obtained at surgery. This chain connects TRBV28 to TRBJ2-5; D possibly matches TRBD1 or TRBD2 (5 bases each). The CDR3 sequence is CASSFYPGTETQYF. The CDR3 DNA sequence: TGTGCCAGCAGTTTTTACCCAGGGACAGAGACCCAGTACTTC.